One sample yielded the 19 T cell receptor beta chains listed below, sequenced in a study of shared clonotypes between healthy human individuals (dated by TCRdb to about 2020). CD8 naive samples were obtained by positive selection for CCR7 among CD45RO-negative cells, yielding a CD45RA+CCR7+ population from which TemRA cells were excluded. The receptor library was made with the immunoSEQ multiplex PCR assay. Sourced from immuneACCESS, this table was stored by TCRdb with only in-frame sequences that have V and J called. A share of the clones is absent; for the studies checked, an unresolved V gene accounts for under half, and the remainder has no known explanation. The sample includes under 1 million clones, with 92% observed a single time. The leading ten clones occupy approximately 25% of the sample. Sequencing was done on a sample of naive CD8+ T cells sorted from blood. Read against the paper, the sample's cell subset or site label means: CD45RA+CCR7+. The receptor set was obtained from a man aged 30-40 years in good health.

This rearrangement joins TRBV9 to TRBJ2-7, with no clear D. The CDR3 length is 12 residues. Per germline, CDR1 SGDLS and CDR2 YYNGEE. V was pared by 3 bases and J by 3 bases, with 7 bases between. DNA for the CDR3: TGTGCCAGCAGCGGAGTAGACTACGAGCAGTACTTC. This sequence encodes CASSGVDYEQYF.

The rearrangement uses TRBV4-3 and TRBJ2-1; D not certain. Germline V gene data show CDR1 as LGHNA and CDR2 as YSLEER. This CDR3 has 15 amino acids. V lost 0 bases and J 2 bases, leaving 8 bases between the germline ends. CDR3 sequence (DNA): TGCGCCAGCAGCCAAGATTCCAGCGCCTACAATGAGCAGTTCTTC. It yields the protein CASSQDSSAYNEQFF.

The chain carries TRBV7-2 and TRBJ2-7, with no clear D. This CDR3 comprises 14 residues. Trimming removed 6 bases from V and 0 bases from J, with 12 bases in between. Germline assignment: CDR1 SGHTA and CDR2 FQGNSA. CDR3 sequence: CASSPDEHSYEQYF. The CDR3 DNA sequence: TGTGCCAGCAGTCCGGACGAACACTCCTACGAGCAGTACTTC.

J is TRBJ2-2 and V is TRBV4-3, with a possible D match to TRBD2 (5 bases). The CDR3 extends over 14 amino acids. Trimming stripped 1 base from V and 6 bases from J, with 9 bases between. Germline CDR1 reads LGHNA; CDR2 reads YSLEER. CDR3 nucleotide sequence: TGCGCCAGCAGCCAAGTTGTGGGAGCCGGGGAGCTGTTTTTT. Translated, it gives CASSQVVGAGELFF.

V gene TRBV10-3 combines with J gene TRBJ1-1, with D perhaps matching TRBD1 (5 bases). The V gene lost 0 bases and the J gene lost 6 bases, with 11 bases spanning the gap. Germline CDR1 is ENHRY and CDR2 is SYGVKD. The CDR3 consists of 14 residues. CDR3 residues: CAISESAGTAEAFF. Written as DNA, the CDR3 is TGTGCCATCAGTGAGTCGGCAGGGACGGCTGAAGCTTTCTTT.

The gene calls are TRBV7-2 and TRBJ2-2; unclear D gene. CDR1 is SGHTA, CDR2 FQGNSA, per germline. V lost 2 bases, J lost 8 bases, and 3 bases lay in between. This CDR3 is built from 11 residues. CDR3: CASSLPGELFF. CDR3 coding DNA: TGTGCCAGCAGCTTACCGGGGGAGCTGTTTTTT.

A single count supports this clone. This chain's CDR3 is CASSQDQGGRAGTDTQYF. For the CDR3, the DNA is TGTGCCAGCAGCCAAGATCAGGGTGGGAGAGCGGGAACAGATACGCAGTATTTT. This chain connects TRBV4-2 to TRBJ2-3; 7 positions match TRBD2. With 0 bases clipped from V and 3 bases from J, the junction kept 12 bases outside the gene matches. This CDR3 has 18 residues. Germline V gene sequence: CDR1 LGHNA, CDR2 YNFKEQ.

The chain employs TRBV7-9 and TRBJ2-7; the D is unclear. Germline CDR1 and CDR2: SEHNR and FQNEAQ (reference sequence). V lost 0 bases, J lost 0 bases, and 6 bases lay in between. The CDR3 has 14 amino acids. The CDR3 DNA is TGTGCCAGCAGCTTAGCCGACACCTCCTACGAGCAGTACTTC. Its protein product is CASSLADTSYEQYF.

The chain has TRBV18 and TRBJ2-1, with 10 bases fitting TRBD2. This CDR3 has 15 amino acids. The ends lost 2 bases at V and 5 bases at J; junction bases unmatched: 3. CDR1 and CDR2 (germline): KGHSH, LQKENI. This CDR3 reads CASSPWTSGNNEQFF. The DNA of the CDR3 is TGTGCCAGCTCACCATGGACTAGCGGCAACAATGAGCAGTTCTTC.

This sequence joins TRBV2 and TRBJ2-7; unclear D gene. Between the trimmed V and J ends, which lost 6 bases and 4 bases, there was a span of 16 bases. The CDR3 loop spans 14 amino acids. In germline, CDR1 is SNHLY, CDR2 FYNNEI. Here the CDR3 DNA reads TGTGCCAGCAGCGATGCGTACGGAGTTTACGAGCAGTACTTC. The encoded protein is CASSDAYGVYEQYF. Looking up the rest from reference TRBV2 and TRBJ2-7 gives the full variable domain: EPEVTQTPSHQVTQMGQEVILRCVPISNHLYFYWYRQILGQKVEFLVSFYNNEISEKSEIFDDQFSVERPDGSNFTLKIRSTKLEDSAMYFCASSDAYGVYEQYFGPGTRLTVT.

The rearrangement links TRBV7-2 to TRBJ2-3, with D possibly being TRBD1 or TRBD2 (5 bases each). Looked up from germline, CDR1 is SGHTA and CDR2 is FQGNSA. Trimming shortened V by 3 bases and J by 4 bases, and 11 bases separated the two germline ends. The CDR3 extends over 14 amino acids. The CDR3 region has the DNA TGTGCCAGCAGCTTCCCGGGACCAGCAGATACGCAGTATTTT. Its translation: CASSFPGPADTQYF.

This chain links TRBV19 with TRBJ1-3; the D is unclear. Germline CDR1 LNHDA, CDR2 SQIVND (reference sequence). Trimming removed 5 bases from V and 2 bases from J, with 13 bases in between. CDR3 length: 15 amino acids. The CDR3 nucleotides read TGTGCCAGTAGTTGGTCCGGGGATCCTGGAAACACCATATATTTT. Translated: CASSWSGDPGNTIYF.

The chain couples TRBV4-3 to TRBJ2-1; D tentatively fits TRBD1 or TRBD2 (5 bases each). CDR3 length: 15 residues. Trimming shortened V by 7 bases and J by 8 bases, and 21 bases separated the two germline ends. Per the germline V gene, CDR1 is LGHNA and CDR2 is YSLEER. CDR3 DNA sequence: TGCGCCAGCACCTATACTAACGGGGCAGGAGATGAGCAGTTCTTC. Translating gives CASTYTNGAGDEQFF.

The chain is built from TRBV11-2 and TRBJ2-7; D may be TRBD1 (5 bases). From germline, CDR1 is SGHAT and CDR2 FQNNGV. This CDR3 is built from 14 residues. With 0 bases removed from V and 4 bases from J, the gap between germline ends came to 10 bases. Here the CDR3 reads CASSLEAGIYEQYF. As DNA, the CDR3 is TGTGCCAGCAGCTTAGAGGCAGGGATTTACGAGCAGTACTTC. Complete variable domain (other parts from reference TRBV11-2 and TRBJ2-7): EAGVAQSPRYKIIEKRQSVAFWCNPISGHATLYWYQQILGQGPKLLIQFQNNGVVDDSQLPKDRFSAERLKGVDSTLKIQPAKLEDSAVYLCASSLEAGIYEQYFGPGTRLTVT.

V and J are TRBV10-3 and TRBJ1-5; TRBD1 matches 8 bases. CDR1 is ENHRY and CDR2 is SYGVKD in the germline V gene. This CDR3 is 17 amino acids long. Trimming cost V 2 bases and J 5 bases; bases outside gene matches: 11. The CDR3 DNA sequence: TGTGCCATCAGTGAGCGACAGGGGAGTCGGGGAGATCAGCCCCAGCATTTT. Translating it yields CAISERQGSRGDQPQHF.

This sequence joins TRBV9 and TRBJ1-2; 7 bases align to TRBD1. CDR1 SGDLS and CDR2 YYNGEE come from the germline V gene. The CDR3 extends over 15 amino acids. The ends lost 0 bases at V and 4 bases at J; junction bases unmatched: 6. For the CDR3, the DNA is TGTGCCAGCAGCGTAGCTAGGGGGCCGGGCTATGGCTACACCTTC. Encoded protein: CASSVARGPGYGYTF.

CDR3 loop: CASSEVQEVGSYNEQFF. The DNA of the CDR3 is TGTGCCAGCAGTGAAGTTCAGGAGGTGGGCTCCTACAATGAGCAGTTCTTC. This chain uses TRBV25-1 with TRBJ2-1; tentatively, D is TRBD2 (5 bases). The CDR3 has 17 residues. Germline V gene sequence: CDR1 MGHDK, CDR2 SYGVNS. V lost 2 bases to trimming and J lost 0 bases, with 14 bases between them.

Regarding this clone: This sample includes further DNA sequences coding for the same CDR3. Here the CDR3 reads CASSPGLSYEQYF. Here the CDR3 DNA reads TGTGCCAGCAGCCCGGGACTTTCCTACGAGCAGTACTTC. This sequence joins TRBV11-2 and TRBJ2-7; tentatively, D is TRBD2 (6 bases). The germline V gene encodes CDR1 SGHAT and CDR2 FQNNGV. CDR3 size: 13 residues. The ends were cut back, 5 bases at V and 1 base at J, with 9 bases in the middle.

This chain uses TRBV4-1 with TRBJ2-1, with TRBD2 matching over 13 bases. The CDR3 has 14 residues. Germline CDR1 and CDR2: MGHRA and YSYEKL. V gave up 8 bases and J gave up 4 bases; unmatched junction bases: 2. CDR3 nucleotide sequence: TGCGCCAGCGGGGGACTAGCGGGGTACAATGAGCAGTTCTTC. The encoded protein is CASGGLAGYNEQFF.